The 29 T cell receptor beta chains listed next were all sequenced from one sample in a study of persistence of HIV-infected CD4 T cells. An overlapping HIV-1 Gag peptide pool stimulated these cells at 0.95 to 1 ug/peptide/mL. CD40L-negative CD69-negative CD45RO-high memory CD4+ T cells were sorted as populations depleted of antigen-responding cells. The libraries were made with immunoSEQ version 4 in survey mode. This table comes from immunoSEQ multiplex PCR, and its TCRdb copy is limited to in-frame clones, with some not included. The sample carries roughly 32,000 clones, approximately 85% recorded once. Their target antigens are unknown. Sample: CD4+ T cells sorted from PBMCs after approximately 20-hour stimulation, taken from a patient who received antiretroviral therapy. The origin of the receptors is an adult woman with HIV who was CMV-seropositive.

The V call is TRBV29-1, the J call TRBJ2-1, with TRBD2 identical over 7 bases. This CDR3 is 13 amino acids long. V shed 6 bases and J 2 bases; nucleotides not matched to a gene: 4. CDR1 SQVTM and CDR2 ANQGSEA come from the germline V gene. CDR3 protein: CSVQRGPYNEQFF. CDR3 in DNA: TGCAGCGTGCAGCGGGGCCCCTACAATGAGCAGTTCTTC.

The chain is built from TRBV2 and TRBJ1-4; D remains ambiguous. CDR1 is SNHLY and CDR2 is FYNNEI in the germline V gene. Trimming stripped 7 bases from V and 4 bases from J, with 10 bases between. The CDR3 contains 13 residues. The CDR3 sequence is CASTPLFNEKLFF. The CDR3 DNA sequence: TGTGCCAGCACTCCACTATTTAATGAAAAACTGTTTTTT.

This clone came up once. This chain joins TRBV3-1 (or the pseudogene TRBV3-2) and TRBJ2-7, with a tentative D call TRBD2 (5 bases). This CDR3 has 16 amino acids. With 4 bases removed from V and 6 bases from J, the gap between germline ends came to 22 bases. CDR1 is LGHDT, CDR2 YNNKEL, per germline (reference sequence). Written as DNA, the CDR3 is TGTGCCAGCAGCCCCATGATCGGAGGTTGGTCGGGCGAGCAGTACTTC. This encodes CASSPMIGGWSGEQYF.

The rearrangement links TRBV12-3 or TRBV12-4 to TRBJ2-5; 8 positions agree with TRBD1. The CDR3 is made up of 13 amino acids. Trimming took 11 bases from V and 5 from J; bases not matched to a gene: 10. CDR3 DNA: TGTGCCTCCTCAGGGGGCGCCCGGGAGACCCAGTACTTC. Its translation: CASSGGARETQYF.

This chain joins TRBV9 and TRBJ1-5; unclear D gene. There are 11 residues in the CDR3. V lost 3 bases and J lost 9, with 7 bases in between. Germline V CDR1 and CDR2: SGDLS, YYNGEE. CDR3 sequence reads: CASSAQVPQHF. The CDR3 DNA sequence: TGTGCCAGCAGCGCCCAGGTGCCCCAGCATTTT.

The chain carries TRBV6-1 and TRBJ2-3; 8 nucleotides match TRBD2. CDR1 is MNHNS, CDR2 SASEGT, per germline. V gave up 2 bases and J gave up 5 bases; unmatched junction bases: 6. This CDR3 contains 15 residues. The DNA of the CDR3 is TGTGCCAGCAGTGAATTAATCACTAGCGGAGATACGCAGTATTTT. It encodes CASSELITSGDTQYF.

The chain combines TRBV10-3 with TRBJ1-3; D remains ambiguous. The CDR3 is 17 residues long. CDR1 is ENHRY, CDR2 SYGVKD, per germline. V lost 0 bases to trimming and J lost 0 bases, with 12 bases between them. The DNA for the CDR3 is TGTGCCATCAGTGAGTCGTTCCGGGGTAACTCTGGAAACACCATATATTTT. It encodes CAISESFRGNSGNTIYF.

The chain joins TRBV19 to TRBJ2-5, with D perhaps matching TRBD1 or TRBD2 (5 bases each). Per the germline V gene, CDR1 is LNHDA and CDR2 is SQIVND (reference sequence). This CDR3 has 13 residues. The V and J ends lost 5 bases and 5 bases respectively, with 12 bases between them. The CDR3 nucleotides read TGTGCCAGTAGTCTCTTCGAGGGGGAGACCCAGTACTTC. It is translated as CASSLFEGETQYF.

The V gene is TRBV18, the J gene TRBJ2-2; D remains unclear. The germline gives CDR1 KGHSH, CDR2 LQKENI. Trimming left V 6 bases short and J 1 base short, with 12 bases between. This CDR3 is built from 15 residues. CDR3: CASSLDPLNTGELFF. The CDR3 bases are TGTGCCAGCTCCCTGGACCCCCTGAACACCGGGGAGCTGTTTTTT.

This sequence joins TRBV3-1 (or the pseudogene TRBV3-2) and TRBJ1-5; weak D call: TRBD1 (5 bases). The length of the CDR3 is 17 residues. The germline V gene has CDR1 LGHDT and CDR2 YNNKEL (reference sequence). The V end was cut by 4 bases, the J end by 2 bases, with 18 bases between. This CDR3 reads CASSPFISQGGNQPQHF. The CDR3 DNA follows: TGTGCCAGCAGCCCCTTTATAAGCCAGGGAGGCAATCAGCCCCAGCATTTT.

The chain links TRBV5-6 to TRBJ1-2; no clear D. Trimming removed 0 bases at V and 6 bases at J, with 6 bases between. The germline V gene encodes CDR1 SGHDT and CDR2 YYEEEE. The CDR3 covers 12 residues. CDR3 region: CASSLGRDGYTF. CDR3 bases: TGTGCCAGCAGCTTGGGACGGGATGGCTACACCTTC.

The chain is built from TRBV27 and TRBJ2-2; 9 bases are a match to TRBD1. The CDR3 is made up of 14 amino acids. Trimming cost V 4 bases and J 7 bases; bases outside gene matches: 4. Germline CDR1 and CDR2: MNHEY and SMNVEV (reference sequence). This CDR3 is CASSSQGAHGELFF. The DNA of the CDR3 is TGTGCCAGCAGTTCACAGGGGGCTCACGGGGAGCTGTTTTTT.

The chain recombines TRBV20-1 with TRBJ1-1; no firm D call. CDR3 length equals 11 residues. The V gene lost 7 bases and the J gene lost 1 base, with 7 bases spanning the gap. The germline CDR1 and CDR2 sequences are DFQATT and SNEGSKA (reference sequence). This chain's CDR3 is CSVTENTEAFF. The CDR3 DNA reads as TGCAGTGTTACAGAGAACACTGAAGCTTTCTTT.

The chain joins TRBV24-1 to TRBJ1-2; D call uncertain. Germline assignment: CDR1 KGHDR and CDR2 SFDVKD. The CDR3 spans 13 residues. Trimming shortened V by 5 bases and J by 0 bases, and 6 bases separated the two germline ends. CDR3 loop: CATSVGANYGYTF. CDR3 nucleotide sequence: TGTGCCACCAGTGTTGGAGCTAACTATGGCTACACCTTC.

Written as DNA, the CDR3 is TGCGCCAGCAGCCAAATAAGCGGGAGCTCCTACAATGAGCAGTTCTTC. Translating gives CASSQISGSSYNEQFF. The V call is TRBV4-1, the J call TRBJ2-1; 8 nucleotides agree with TRBD2. V trimming: 2 bases; J trimming: 0 bases; junction bases outside the gene matches: 3. The CDR3 runs to 16 residues. Germline CDR1 and CDR2: MGHRA and YSYEKL.

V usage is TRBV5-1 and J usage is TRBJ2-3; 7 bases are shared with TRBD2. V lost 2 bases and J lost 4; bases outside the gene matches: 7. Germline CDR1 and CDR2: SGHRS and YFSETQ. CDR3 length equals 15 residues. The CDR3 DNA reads TGCGCCAGCAGCTTTGCCGGGGGGAGCGCAGATACGCAGTATTTT. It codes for CASSFAGGSADTQYF.

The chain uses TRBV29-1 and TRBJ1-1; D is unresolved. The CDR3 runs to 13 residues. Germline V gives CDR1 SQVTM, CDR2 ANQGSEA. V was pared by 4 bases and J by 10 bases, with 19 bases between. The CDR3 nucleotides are TGCAGCGTTGTGGACCTACAAGCCCCCAGAGCTTTCTTT. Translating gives CSVVDLQAPRAFF.

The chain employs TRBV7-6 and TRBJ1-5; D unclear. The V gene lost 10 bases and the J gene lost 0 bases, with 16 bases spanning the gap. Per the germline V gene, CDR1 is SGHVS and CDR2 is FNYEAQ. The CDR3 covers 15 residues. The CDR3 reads CATHPHLASNQPQHF. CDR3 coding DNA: TGTGCCACCCACCCCCACTTAGCTAGCAATCAGCCCCAGCATTTT.

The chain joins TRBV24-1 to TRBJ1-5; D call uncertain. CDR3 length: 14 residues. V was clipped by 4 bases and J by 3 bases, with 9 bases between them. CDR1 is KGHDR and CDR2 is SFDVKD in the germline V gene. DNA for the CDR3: TGTGCCACCAGTGACCCCTTTACCAATCAGCCCCAGCATTTT. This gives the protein CATSDPFTNQPQHF.

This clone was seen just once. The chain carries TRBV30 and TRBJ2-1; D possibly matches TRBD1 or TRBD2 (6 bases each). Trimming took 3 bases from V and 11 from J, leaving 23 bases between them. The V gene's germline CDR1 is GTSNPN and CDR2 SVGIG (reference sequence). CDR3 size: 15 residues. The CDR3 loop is CAWRSTGIWDSKQFF. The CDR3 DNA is TGTGCCTGGAGATCCACAGGGATATGGGACTCGAAGCAGTTCTTC.

CDR3 in amino acids: CASSLNSGGYTF. The DNA of the CDR3 is TGTGCCAGCAGCTTAAATTCGGGGGGCTACACCTTC. The chain is built from TRBV7-9 and TRBJ1-2; D is unresolved. CDR3 length: 12 residues. Deletions cut 2 bases from V and 8 bases from J, with 9 bases between. The germline CDR1 and CDR2 sequences are SEHNR and FQNEAQ (reference sequence).

CDR3 DNA: TGTGCCAGCAGCTTAGATGGGTTCAATGAGCAGTTCTTC. Encoded protein: CASSLDGFNEQFF. V usage is TRBV7-2 and J usage is TRBJ2-1; D is ambiguous. V was pared by 1 base and J by 6 bases, with 7 bases between. Germline V gene sequence: CDR1 SGHTA, CDR2 FQGNSA. There are 13 residues in the CDR3.

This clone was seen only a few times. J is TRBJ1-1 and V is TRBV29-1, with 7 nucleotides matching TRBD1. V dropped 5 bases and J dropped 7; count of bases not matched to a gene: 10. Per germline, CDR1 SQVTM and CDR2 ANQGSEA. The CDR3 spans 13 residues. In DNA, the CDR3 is TGCAGCGTTACTAGTATGGGACAGAGTGAAGCTTTCTTT. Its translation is CSVTSMGQSEAFF.

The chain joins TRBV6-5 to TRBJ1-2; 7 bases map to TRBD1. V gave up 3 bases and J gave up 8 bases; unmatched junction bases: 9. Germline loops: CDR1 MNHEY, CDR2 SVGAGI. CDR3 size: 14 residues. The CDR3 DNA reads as TGTGCCAGCAGTTATTTTTCAGGGGGAGAGGGCTACACCTTC. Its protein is CASSYFSGGEGYTF.

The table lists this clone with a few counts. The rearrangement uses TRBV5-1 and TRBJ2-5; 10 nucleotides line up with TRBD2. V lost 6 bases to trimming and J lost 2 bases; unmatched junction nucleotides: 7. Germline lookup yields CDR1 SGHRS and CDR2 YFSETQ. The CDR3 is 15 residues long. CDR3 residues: CASKHSGGIQETQYF. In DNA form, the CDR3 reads TGCGCCAGCAAGCATAGCGGGGGGATTCAAGAGACCCAGTACTTC.

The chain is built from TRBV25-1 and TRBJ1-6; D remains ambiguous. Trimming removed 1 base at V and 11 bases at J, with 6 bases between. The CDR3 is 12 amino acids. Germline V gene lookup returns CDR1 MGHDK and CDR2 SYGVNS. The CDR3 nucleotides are TGTGCCAGCAGTGAATCCAGTACACCCCTCCACTTT. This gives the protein CASSESSTPLHF.

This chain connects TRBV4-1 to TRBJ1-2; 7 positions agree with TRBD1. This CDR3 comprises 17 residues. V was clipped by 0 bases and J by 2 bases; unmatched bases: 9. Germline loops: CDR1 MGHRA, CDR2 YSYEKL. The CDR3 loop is CASSQEFRPGQNYGYTF. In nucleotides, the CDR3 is TGCGCCAGCAGCCAAGAATTTAGACCGGGACAGAACTATGGCTACACCTTC.

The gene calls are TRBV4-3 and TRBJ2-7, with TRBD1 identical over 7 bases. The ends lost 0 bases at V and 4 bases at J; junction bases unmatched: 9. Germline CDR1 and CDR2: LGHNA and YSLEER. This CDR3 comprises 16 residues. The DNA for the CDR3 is TGCGCCAGCAGCCAAGATAGGGACAGACCCTTTTACGAGCAGTACTTC. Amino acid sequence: CASSQDRDRPFYEQYF.

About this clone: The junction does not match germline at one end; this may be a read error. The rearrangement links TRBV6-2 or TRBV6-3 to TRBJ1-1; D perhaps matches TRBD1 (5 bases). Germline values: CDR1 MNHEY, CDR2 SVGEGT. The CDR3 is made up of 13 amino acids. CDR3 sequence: CASSPFRQMIDFF. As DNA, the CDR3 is TGTGCCAGCAGCCCCTTTCGACAGATGATAGACTTTTTT.